These T cell receptor beta chains were read from a single sample in a study of somatic mutations in cytotoxic T cells in rheumatoid arthritis. The method was immunoSEQ multiplex PCR; TCRdb's version includes in-frame clones alone and lacks a portion of them. The sample lists around 19,000 clones, 68% seen once, with 15% to 20% in the top ten. Sequenced: CD8+ T cells sorted from blood. These receptors were taken from an adult with rheumatoid arthritis. Both conserved end residues are part of each CDR3. A D gene is named only where the DNA matches it firmly. Size values are once, few and many counts, or a class for expanded clones, and some rows have none.

cdr3_aa cdr3_nt clone_size j_call d_call v_call cdr3_length
CASSHPRGETQYF TGCGCCAGCAGCCATCCCAGGGGGGAGACCCAGTACTTC - TRBJ2-5 TRBD1 TRBV4-1 13
CASSIGAGSYNSPLHF TGTGCCAGTAGTATTGGGGCAGGATCTTATAATTCACCCCTCCACTTT - TRBJ1-6 - TRBV19 16
CASSLGAGGPSTNEKLFF TGTGCCAGCAGCTTAGGAGCAGGAGGTCCCTCAACTAATGAAAAACTGTTTTTT once TRBJ1-4 - TRBV13 18
CASALGQGMNTEAFF TGCGCCTCCGCTCTGGGACAGGGGATGAACACTGAAGCTTTCTTT medium-sized TRBJ1-1 TRBD1 TRBV4-1 15
CASSSGLDGYTF TGTGCCAGCAGCTCGGGCCTCGACGGGTACACCTTC few TRBJ1-2 - TRBV7-8 12
CASSQDMGYGYTF TGCGCCAGCAGCCAAGATATGGGGTATGGCTACACCTTC few TRBJ1-2 - TRBV4-3 13
CASSLQGGSTDTQYF TGTGCCAGCAGCTTACAGGGGGGTAGCACAGATACGCAGTATTTT - TRBJ2-3 - TRBV13 15
CATGSSGAGELFF TGTGCCACCGGGTCTAGCGGGGCGGGGGAGCTGTTTTTT - TRBJ2-2 TRBD2 TRBV15 13
CASYRTGFIHEQYF TGTGCCAGCTATCGCACAGGGTTTATCCACGAGCAGTACTTC - TRBJ2-7 - TRBV6-5 14
CASSPSGNRNEQFF TGTGCCAGCAGCCCCTCAGGGAATAGAAATGAGCAGTTCTTC - TRBJ2-1 - TRBV11-2 14
CASSSGDGDGDIQYF TGTGCCAGCAGCTCTGGGGACGGCGACGGGGACATTCAGTACTTC - TRBJ2-4 - TRBV7-9 15
CASSLQRGRGTGELFF TGTGCCAGCAGCCTCCAGCGGGGGCGAGGCACCGGGGAGCTGTTTTTT - TRBJ2-2 TRBD2 TRBV14 16
CAISESTESTDTQYF TGTGCCATCAGTGAGTCGACAGAGAGCACAGATACGCAGTATTTT once TRBJ2-3 - TRBV10-3 15
CASSDVSRDTQYF TGTGCCAGCAGTGATGTTTCCCGAGATACGCAGTATTTT - TRBJ2-3 - TRBV2 13
CASSPGTDITGELFF TGTGCCAGCTCACCCGGGACAGACATCACCGGGGAGCTGTTTTTT - TRBJ2-2 TRBD1 TRBV18 15
CASSELQSSYEQYF TGTGCCAGCAGTGAACTACAGTCCTCCTACGAGCAGTACTTC once TRBJ2-7 - TRBV6-1 14
CASSLPPGHQETQYF TGTGCCAGCAGCCTGCCGCCCGGCCACCAAGAGACCCAGTACTTC - TRBJ2-5 - TRBV14 15
CASSSGPSYGYTF TGTGCCAGCAGTTCGGGGCCTTCCTATGGCTACACCTTC - TRBJ1-2 - TRBV27 13
CASSYSSGTHYEQYF TGTGCCAGCAGTTACTCCTCCGGGACCCACTACGAGCAGTACTTC medium-sized TRBJ2-7 - TRBV6-6 15
CASSLEGSNYEQYF TGTGCCAGCAGTTTAGAGGGCTCCAACTACGAGCAGTACTTC - TRBJ2-7 - TRBV28 14
CASSPGQGSYEQYF TGTGCCAGCAGCCCCGGACAGGGCTCCTACGAGCAGTACTTC - TRBJ2-7 TRBD1 TRBV5-6 14
CASSLIGSGVSIEQFF TGTGCCAGCAGTTTAATTGGTAGCGGGGTCTCGATTGAGCAGTTCTTC - TRBJ2-1 TRBD2 TRBV28 16
CATSTGPSYNEQFF TGTGCCACTTCTACAGGGCCCTCCTACAATGAGCAGTTCTTC - TRBJ2-1 - TRBV19 14
CASSSSQGPGSPLHF TGTGCCAGCAGCTCTTCCCAGGGGCCAGGGTCACCCCTCCACTTT few TRBJ1-6 - TRBV6-5 15
CASSYTDRVHNEQFF TGTGCCAGCAGTTACACGGACAGGGTTCACAATGAGCAGTTCTTC once TRBJ2-1 TRBD1 TRBV6-6 15